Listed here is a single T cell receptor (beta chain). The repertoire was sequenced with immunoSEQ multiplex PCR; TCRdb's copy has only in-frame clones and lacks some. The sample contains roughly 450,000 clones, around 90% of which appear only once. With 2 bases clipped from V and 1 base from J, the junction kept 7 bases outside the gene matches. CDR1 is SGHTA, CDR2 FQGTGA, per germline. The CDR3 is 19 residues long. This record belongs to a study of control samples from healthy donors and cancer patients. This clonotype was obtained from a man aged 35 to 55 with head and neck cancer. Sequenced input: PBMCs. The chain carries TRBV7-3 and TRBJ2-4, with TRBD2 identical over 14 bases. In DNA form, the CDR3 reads TGTGCCAGCAGCTTAGCGGGACTAGCGGGAGCGCGGGCCAAAAACATTCAGTACTTC. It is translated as CASSLAGLAGARAKNIQYF.